Listed below are T cell receptor beta chains from one sample, sequenced in a study of beta chain features in type 1 diabetes. Libraries were prepared by immunoSEQ multiplex PCR; TCRdb keeps only in-frame clonotypes and omits some of them. This table holds 350,000 or so clones, around 20% found once. The sequenced sample was naive CD4+ T cells from blood. The receptor source for this set is a woman between 18 and 29 years old in good health. Each CDR3 is given with its conserved first and last residue. A D gene is named only where the DNA matches it firmly. Not every row has a clone size; where given, it reads once, few, many or a size class.

d_gene	abundance	v_gene	j_gene	CDR3aa	CDR3nt
TRBD2	-	TRBV30	TRBJ2-3	CAWTLTSGPQYF	TGTGCCTGGACCCTAACTAGCGGGCCGCAGTATTTT
TRBD1	few	TRBV19	TRBJ1-1	CASSQQGDTEAFF	TGTGCCAGTAGTCAACAGGGGGACACTGAAGCTTTCTTT
-	-	TRBV18	TRBJ2-1	CASSPQGNEQFF	TGTGCCAGCTCACCCCAGGGGAATGAGCAGTTCTTC
TRBD1	-	TRBV11-2	TRBJ2-5	CASSSDRGETQYF	TGTGCCAGCAGCTCGGACAGGGGGGAGACCCAGTACTTC
TRBD1	few	TRBV19	TRBJ1-6	CASTGGRSSPLHF	TGTGCCAGTACAGGGGGCAGAAGTTCACCCCTCCACTTT
-	-	TRBV4-2	TRBJ2-5	CASSQTTAETQYF	TGTGCCAGCAGCCAAACTACCGCCGAGACCCAGTACTTC
TRBD2	-	TRBV5-4	TRBJ2-1	CASSKGGRGDNEQFF	TGTGCCAGCAGCAAAGGGGGGCGGGGGGACAATGAGCAGTTCTTC
-	-	TRBV11-2	TRBJ2-7	CASSSIDKNSYEQYF	TGTGCCAGCTCCTCAATTGACAAGAACTCCTACGAGCAGTACTTC
-	few	TRBV21-1	TRBJ2-1	CASSKERAGVVLNEQFF	TGTGCCAGCAGCAAAGAGAGGGCGGGAGTAGTACTGAATGAGCAGTTCTTC
-	-	TRBV9	TRBJ1-1	CASSLTPHTEAFF	TGTGCCAGCAGCTTAACACCCCACACTGAAGCTTTCTTT
-	-	TRBV6-5	TRBJ2-6	CASRIDSPGANVLTF	TGTGCCAGCAGGATAGACAGTCCTGGGGCCAACGTCCTGACTTTC
-	-	TRBV7-9	TRBJ2-2	CASSGMGVTGELFF	TGTGCCAGCAGCGGGATGGGAGTAACCGGGGAGCTGTTTTTT
TRBD2	-	TRBV15	TRBJ2-1	CATRHSTSGGYNEQFF	TGTGCCACCAGACATTCGACTAGCGGGGGATACAATGAGCAGTTCTTC